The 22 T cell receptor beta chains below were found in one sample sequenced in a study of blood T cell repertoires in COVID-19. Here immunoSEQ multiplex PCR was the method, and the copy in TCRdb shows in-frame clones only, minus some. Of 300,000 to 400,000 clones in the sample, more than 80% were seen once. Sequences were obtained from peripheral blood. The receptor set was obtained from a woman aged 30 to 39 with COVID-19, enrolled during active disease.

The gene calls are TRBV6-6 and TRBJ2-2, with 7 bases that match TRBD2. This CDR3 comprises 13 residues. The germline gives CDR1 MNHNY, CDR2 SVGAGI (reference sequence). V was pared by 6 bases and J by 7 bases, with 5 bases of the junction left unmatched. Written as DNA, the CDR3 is TGTGCCAGCAGCCTACGGGAGGACGGGGAGCTGTTTTTT. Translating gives CASSLREDGELFF.

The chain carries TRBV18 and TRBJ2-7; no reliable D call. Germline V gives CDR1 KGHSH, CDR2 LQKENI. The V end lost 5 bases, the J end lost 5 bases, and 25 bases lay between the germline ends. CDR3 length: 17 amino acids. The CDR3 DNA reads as TGTGCCAGCTCATCGTCAGAGACCTACCGGGTAATCAACGAGCAGTACTTC. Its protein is CASSSSETYRVINEQYF.

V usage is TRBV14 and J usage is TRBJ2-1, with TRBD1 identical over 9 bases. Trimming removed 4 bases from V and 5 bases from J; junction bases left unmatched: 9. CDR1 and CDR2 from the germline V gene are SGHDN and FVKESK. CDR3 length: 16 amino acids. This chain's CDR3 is CASSPPHRGRDNEQFF. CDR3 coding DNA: TGTGCCAGCAGCCCTCCACACAGGGGGCGCGACAATGAGCAGTTCTTC.

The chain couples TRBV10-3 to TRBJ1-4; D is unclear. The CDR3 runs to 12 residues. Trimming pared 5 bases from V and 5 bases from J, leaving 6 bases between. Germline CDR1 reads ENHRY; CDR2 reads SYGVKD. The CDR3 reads CAISNTNEKLFF. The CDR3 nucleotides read TGTGCCATCAGTAACACGAATGAAAAACTGTTTTTT.

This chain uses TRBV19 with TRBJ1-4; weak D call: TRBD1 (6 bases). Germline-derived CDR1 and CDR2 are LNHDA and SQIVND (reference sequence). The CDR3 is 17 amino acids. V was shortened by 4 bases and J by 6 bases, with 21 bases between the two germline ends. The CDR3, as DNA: TGTGCCAGTAGTAGCCACCCCGGGGGGGGCGCGCATGAAAAACTGTTTTTT. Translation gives CASSSHPGGGAHEKLFF. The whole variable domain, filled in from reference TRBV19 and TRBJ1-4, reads DGGITQSPKYLFRKEGQNVTLSCEQNLNHDAMYWYRQDPGQGLRLIYYSQIVNDFQKGDIAEGYSVSREKKESFPLTVTSAQKNPTAFYLCASSSHPGGGAHEKLFFGSGTQLSVL.

CDR3 DNA sequence: TGTGCCAGCAGCGGGGGGGCTATTGGCAATCAGCCCCAGCATTTT. Its protein is CASSGGAIGNQPQHF. The V and J genes are TRBV19 and TRBJ1-5; TRBD1 might be the D (6 bases). The V end was cut by 9 bases, the J end by 2 bases, with 17 bases between. In germline, CDR1 is LNHDA, CDR2 SQIVND (reference sequence). This CDR3 has 15 residues.

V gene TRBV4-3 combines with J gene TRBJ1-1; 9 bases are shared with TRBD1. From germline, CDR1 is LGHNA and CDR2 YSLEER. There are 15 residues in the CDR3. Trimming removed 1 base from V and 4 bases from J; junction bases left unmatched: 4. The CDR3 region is CASSQGRGQGTEAFF. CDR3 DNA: TGCGCCAGCAGCCAAGGGAGGGGACAGGGCACTGAAGCTTTCTTT.

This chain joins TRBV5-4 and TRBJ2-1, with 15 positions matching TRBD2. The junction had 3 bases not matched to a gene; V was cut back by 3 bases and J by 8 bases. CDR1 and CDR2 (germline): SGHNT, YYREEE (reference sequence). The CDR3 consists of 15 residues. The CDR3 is CASSSGLAGGYEQFF. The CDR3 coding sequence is TGTGCCAGCAGCTCGGGACTAGCGGGAGGTTATGAGCAGTTCTTC. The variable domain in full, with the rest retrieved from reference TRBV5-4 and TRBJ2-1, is ETGVTQSPTHLIKTRGQQVTLRCSSQSGHNTVSWYQQALGQGPQFIFQYYREEENGRGNFPPRFSGLQFPNYSSELNVNALELDDSALYLCASSSGLAGGYEQFFGPGTRLTVL.

DNA for the CDR3: TGTGCCAGCAGCTTACGGTTGGGCAGGGGCAATGAGCAGTTCTTC. It codes for CASSLRLGRGNEQFF. The chain recombines TRBV13 with TRBJ2-1; tentative D call: TRBD1 (6 bases). V was cut by 2 bases and J by 6 bases, with 14 bases left in between. The CDR3 is 15 amino acids. The germline CDR1 and CDR2 sequences are PRHDT and FYEKMQ (reference sequence).

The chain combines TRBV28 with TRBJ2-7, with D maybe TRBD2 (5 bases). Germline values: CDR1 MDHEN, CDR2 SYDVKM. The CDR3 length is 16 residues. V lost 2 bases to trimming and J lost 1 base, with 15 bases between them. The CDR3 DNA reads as TGTGCCAGCAGTTTAGGCGGCTTGGGCGGGTCCTACGAGCAGTACTTC. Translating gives CASSLGGLGGSYEQYF.

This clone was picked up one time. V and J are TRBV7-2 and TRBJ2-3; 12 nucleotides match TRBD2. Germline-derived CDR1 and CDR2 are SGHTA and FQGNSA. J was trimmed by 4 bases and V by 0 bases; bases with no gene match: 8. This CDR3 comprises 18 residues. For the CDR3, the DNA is TGTGCCAGCAGCTTAGCGCTAGCGGGGGGGCTGGGGGCAGATACGCAGTATTTT. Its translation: CASSLALAGGLGADTQYF. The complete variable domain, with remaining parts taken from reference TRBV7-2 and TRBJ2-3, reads GAGVSQSPSNKVTEKGKDVELRCDPISGHTALYWYRQSLGQGLEFLIYFQGNSAPDKSGLPSDRFSAERTGGSVSTLTIQRTQQEDSAVYLCASSLALAGGLGADTQYFGPGTRLTVL.

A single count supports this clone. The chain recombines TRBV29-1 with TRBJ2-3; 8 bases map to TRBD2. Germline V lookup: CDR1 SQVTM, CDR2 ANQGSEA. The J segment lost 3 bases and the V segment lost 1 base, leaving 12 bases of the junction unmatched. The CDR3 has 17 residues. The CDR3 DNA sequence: TGCAGCGTTGAAGCGAGGTTCGGGACTAGGGAGACAGATACGCAGTATTTT. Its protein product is CSVEARFGTRETDTQYF.

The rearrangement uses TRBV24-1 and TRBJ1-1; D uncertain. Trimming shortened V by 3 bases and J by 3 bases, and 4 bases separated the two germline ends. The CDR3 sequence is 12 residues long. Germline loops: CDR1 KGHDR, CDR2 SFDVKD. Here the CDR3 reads CATSDQDTEAFF. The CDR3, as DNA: TGTGCCACCAGTGATCAGGACACTGAAGCTTTCTTT.

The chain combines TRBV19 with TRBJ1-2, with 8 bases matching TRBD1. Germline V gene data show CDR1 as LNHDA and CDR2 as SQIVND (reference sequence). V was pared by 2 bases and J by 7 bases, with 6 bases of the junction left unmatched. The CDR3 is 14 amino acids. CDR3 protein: CASSIQGAQAGYTF. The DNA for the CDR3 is TGTGCCAGTAGTATACAGGGGGCGCAGGCTGGCTACACCTTC.

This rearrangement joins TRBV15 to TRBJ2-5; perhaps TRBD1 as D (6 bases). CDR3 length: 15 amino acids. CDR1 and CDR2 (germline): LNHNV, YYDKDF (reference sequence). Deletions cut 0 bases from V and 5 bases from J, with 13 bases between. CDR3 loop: CATSRDLQGSETQYF. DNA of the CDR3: TGTGCCACCAGCAGAGATCTACAGGGTTCGGAGACCCAGTACTTC.

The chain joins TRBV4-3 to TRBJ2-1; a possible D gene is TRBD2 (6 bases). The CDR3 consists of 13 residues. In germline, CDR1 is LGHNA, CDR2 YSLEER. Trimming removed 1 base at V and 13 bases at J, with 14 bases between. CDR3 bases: TGCGCCAGCAGCCAAGGATGGGGGGAGAGTCAGTTCTTC. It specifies CASSQGWGESQFF.

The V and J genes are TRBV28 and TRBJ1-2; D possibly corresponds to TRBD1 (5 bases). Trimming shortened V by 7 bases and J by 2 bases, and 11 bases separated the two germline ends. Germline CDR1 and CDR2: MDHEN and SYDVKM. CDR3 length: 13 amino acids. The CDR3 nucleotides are TGTGCCAGCACCATCTCAGGGAACTATGGCTACACCTTC. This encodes CASTISGNYGYTF.

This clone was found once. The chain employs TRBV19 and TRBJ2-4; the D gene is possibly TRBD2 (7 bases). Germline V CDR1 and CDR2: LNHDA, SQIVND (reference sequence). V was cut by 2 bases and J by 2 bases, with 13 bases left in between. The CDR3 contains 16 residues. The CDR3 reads CASSIRRGGPKNIQYF. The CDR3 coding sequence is TGTGCCAGTAGTATACGCAGGGGAGGGCCCAAAAACATTCAGTACTTC.

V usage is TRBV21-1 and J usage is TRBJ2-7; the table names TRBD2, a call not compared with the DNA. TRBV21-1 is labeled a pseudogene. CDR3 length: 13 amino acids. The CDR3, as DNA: TGTGCCAGCAGCGGGGGGGAAAGCTACGAGCAGTACTTC. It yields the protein CASSGGESYEQYF.

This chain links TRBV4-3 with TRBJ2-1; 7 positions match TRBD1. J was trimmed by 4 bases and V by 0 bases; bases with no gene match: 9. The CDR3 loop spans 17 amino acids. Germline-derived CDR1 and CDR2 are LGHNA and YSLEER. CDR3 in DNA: TGCGCCAGCAGCCAAGATACGTGGACAGGCGGATACAATGAGCAGTTCTTC. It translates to CASSQDTWTGGYNEQFF.

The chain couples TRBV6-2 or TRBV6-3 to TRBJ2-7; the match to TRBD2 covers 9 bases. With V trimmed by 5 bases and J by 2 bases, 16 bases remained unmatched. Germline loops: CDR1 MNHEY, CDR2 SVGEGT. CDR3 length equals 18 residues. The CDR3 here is CASSTPRLAGQHPYEQYV. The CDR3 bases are TGTGCCAGCAGTACTCCTCGCCTAGCGGGACAACACCCCTACGAGCAGTACGTC.

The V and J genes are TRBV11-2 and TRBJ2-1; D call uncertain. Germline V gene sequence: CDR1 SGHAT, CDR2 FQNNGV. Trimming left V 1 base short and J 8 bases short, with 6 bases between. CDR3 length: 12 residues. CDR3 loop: CASSLARYEQFF. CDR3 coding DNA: TGTGCCAGCAGCTTAGCGAGATATGAGCAGTTCTTC.